The rows below give T cell receptor beta chains drawn from one sample of a study of control samples from healthy donors and cancer patients. The assay was immunoSEQ multiplex PCR, and TCRdb's table has in-frame clones only and misses some. Of approximately 170,000 clones detected, roughly 88% appear once; the ten largest clones hold approximately 4.9%. The source material was blood. Source of these receptors: a woman under 40 in good health. The CDR3 runs from the conserved cysteine through the conserved F or W. The order of the fields is D gene, clone size, V gene, CDR3 protein. A D gene is named only where the DNA matches it firmly. Expanded clones are given a class, and other clones once, few, many or no size at all.

NA,NA,TRBV11-2,CASSPRGLANTGELFF
NA,NA,TRBV2,CASEEGGSYGYTF
NA,NA,TRBV6-1,CASSEIITVYSNQPQHF
NA,once,TRBV4-2,CASSPYSSTTAKNIQYF
NA,NA,TRBV20-1,CSASTLYTDTQYF
NA,NA,TRBV5-6,CASSWDLRGAEAFF
NA,NA,TRBV4-2,CASSAQGEGSDTQYF
NA,NA,TRBV7-9,CASSTRAGGTGELFF
NA,NA,TRBV19,CASGAETKNIQYF
NA,NA,TRBV7-9,CASSLGGDYNEQFF
NA,NA,TRBV12-3/TRBV12-4,CASSLAWAQYF
NA,NA,TRBV3-1/TRBV3-2,CASSQGHSEAFF
NA,NA,TRBV15,CATSRDMGGVQPQHF
NA,NA,TRBV20-1,CSASKEAGRNHF
TRBD2,NA,TRBV11-2,CASSLEPSGNEQYF
TRBD2,NA,TRBV6-5,CASRRLAGRTDTQYF
NA,NA,TRBV4-2,CASSQGVKQPQHF
NA,NA,TRBV7-9,CASSLVVLQGNFDEQFF
TRBD1,NA,TRBV28,CASRPQGGPTEAFF
NA,once,TRBV5-6,CASSLKWNEQFF
NA,NA,TRBV5-4,CASSAGGAGFYEQYF
NA,NA,TRBV7-9,CASGSREQGVVF
TRBD2,NA,TRBV10-3,CAIRTSIRAGAPSEQYF
NA,few,TRBV7-2,CASSFYRENTEAFF
TRBD1,NA,TRBV11-2,CASSLIGGTQPQHF
NA,NA,TRBV10-3,CAISDPALSSYNSPLHF
NA,NA,TRBV4-2,CASRGVASALPYNEQFF
NA,NA,TRBV6-7,CANGLGPADTEAFF